The TCR beta chain under discussion was sequenced for a study of OX40 agonist ivuxolimab in advanced cancers. Only in-frame clones appear in the TCRdb table, and some are missing; sequencing was by immunoSEQ multiplex PCR. The table records 70,000 to 95,000 clones, around nine tenths of them present only once. The clonotype comes from an adult with an advanced solid tumor such as melanoma, head and neck, liver or kidney cancer. This material consisted of CD4+ or CD8+ T cells sorted from blood, taken in a trial of the OX40 agonist ivuxolimab.

This CDR3 is CASRTGQTNYGYTF. CDR3 nucleotide sequence: TGTGCCAGCAGAACGGGACAGACTAACTATGGCTACACCTTC. J is TRBJ1-2 and V is TRBV6-6; TRBD1 aligns across 7 bases. The CDR3 sequence is 14 residues long. The trim removed 6 bases at V and 0 bases at J, leaving 4 bases unmatched. Per germline, CDR1 MNHNY and CDR2 SVGAGI (reference sequence).